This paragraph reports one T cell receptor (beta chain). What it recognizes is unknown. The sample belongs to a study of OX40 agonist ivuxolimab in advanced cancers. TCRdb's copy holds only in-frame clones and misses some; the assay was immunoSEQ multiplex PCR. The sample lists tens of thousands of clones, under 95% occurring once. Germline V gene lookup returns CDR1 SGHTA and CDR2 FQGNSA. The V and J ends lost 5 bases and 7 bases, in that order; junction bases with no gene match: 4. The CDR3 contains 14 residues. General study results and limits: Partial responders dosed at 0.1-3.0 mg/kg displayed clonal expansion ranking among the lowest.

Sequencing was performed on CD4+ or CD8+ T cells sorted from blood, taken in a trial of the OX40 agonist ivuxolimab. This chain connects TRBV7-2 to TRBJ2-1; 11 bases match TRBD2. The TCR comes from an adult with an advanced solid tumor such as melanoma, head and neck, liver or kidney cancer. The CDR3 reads CASSQASGRNEQFF. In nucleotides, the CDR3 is TGTGCCAGCAGCCAGGCTAGCGGGAGGAATGAGCAGTTCTTC.